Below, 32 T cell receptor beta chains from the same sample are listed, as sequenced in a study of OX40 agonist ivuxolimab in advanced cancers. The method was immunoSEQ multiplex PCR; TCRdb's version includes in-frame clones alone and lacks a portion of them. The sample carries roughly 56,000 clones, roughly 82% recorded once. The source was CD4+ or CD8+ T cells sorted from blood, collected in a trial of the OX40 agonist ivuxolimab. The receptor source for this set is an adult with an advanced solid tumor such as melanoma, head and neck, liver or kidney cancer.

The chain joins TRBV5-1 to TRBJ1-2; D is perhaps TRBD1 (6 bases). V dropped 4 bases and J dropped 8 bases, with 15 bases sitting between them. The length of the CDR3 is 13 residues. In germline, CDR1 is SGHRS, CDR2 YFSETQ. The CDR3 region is CASSREGGTGYTF. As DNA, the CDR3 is TGCGCCAGCAGCCGGGAGGGGGGAACGGGCTACACCTTC.

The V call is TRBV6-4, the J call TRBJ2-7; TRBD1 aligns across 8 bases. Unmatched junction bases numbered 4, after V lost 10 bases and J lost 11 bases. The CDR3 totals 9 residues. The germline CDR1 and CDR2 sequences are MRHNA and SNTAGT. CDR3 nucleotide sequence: TGTGCCACCCCGACAGGGGAGTACTTC. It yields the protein CATPTGEYF.

The DNA for the CDR3 is TGTGCCAGCAGCTTATTGCCCGAGAGCGGGGGTGAAGCTTTCTTT. Translating gives CASSLLPESGGEAFF. The chain combines TRBV7-9 with TRBJ1-1, with a tentative D call TRBD1 (5 bases). Germline V lookup: CDR1 SEHNR, CDR2 FQNEAQ (reference sequence). The CDR3 runs 15 residues. V shed 2 bases and J shed 7 bases, with 17 bases lying between them.

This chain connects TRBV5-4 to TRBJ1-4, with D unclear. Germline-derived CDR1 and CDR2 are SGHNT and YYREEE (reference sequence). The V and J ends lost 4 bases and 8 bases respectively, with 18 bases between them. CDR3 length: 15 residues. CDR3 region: CASSQRVWGREKLFF. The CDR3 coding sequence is TGTGCCAGCAGCCAGCGTGTGTGGGGTAGAGAAAAACTGTTTTTT.

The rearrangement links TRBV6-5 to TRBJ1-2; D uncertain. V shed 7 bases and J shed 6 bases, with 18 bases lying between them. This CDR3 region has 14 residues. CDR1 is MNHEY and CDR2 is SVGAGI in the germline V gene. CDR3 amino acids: CASNLDRNPNGYTF. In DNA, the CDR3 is TGTGCCAGCAACCTCGACCGAAACCCCAATGGCTACACCTTC.

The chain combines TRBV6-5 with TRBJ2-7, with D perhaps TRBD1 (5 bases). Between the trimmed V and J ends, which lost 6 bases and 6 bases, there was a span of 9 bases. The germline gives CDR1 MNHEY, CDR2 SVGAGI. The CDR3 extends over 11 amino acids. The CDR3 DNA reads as TGTGCCAGCAGCACAGGTCTCGAGCAGTACTTC. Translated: CASSTGLEQYF.

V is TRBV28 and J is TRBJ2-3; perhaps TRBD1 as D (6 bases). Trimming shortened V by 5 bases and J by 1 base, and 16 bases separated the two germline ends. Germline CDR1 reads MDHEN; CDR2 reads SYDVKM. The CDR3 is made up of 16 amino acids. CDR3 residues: CASSIVVGARTDTQYF. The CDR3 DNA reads TGTGCCAGCAGTATTGTTGTGGGGGCTCGCACAGATACGCAGTATTTT. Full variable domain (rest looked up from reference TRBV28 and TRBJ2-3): DVKVTQSSRYLVKRTGEKVFLECVQDMDHENMFWYRQDPGLGLRLIYFSYDVKMKEKGDIPEGYSVSREKKERFSLILESASTNQTSMYLCASSIVVGARTDTQYFGPGTRLTVL.

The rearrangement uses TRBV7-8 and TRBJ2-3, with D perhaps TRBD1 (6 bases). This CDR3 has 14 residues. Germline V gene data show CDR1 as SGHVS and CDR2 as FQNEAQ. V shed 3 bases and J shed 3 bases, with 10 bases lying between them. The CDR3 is CASSLGARTDTQYF. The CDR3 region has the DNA TGTGCCAGCAGCTTGGGGGCCAGAACAGATACGCAGTATTTT.

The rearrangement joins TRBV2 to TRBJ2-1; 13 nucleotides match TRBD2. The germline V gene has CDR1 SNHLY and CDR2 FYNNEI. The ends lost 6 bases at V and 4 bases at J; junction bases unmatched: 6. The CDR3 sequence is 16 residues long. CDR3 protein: CASRQGLAGPYNEQFF. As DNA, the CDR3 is TGTGCCAGCAGGCAGGGACTAGCGGGGCCATACAATGAGCAGTTCTTC.

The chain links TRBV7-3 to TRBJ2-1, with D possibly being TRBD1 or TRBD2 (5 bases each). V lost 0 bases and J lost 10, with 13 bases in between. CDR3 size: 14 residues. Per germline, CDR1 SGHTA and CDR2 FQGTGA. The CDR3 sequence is CASSLTSGTGEQFF. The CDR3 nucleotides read TGTGCCAGCAGCTTAACCTCGGGGACCGGAGAGCAGTTCTTC.

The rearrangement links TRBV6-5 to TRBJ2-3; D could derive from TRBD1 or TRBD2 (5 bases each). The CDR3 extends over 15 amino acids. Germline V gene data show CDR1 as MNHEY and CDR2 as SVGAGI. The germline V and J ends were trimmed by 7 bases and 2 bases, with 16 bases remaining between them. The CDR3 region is CASTAERGDTDTQYF. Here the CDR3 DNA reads TGTGCCAGCACCGCCGAGAGGGGCGACACAGATACGCAGTATTTT.

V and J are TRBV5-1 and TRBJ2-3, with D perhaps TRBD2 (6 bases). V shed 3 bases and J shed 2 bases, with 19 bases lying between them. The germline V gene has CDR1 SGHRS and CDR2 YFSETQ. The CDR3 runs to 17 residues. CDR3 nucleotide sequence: TGCGCCAGCAGCTGGGGGGTAGGCCGCCGGCACACAGATACGCAGTATTTT. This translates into CASSWGVGRRHTDTQYF.

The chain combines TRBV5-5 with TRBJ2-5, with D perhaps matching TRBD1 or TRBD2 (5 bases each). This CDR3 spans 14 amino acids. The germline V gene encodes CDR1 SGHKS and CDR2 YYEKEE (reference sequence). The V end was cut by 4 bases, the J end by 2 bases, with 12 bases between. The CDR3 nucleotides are TGTGCCAGCAGCAGGGACCCCCTACAAGAGACCCAGTACTTC. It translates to CASSRDPLQETQYF.

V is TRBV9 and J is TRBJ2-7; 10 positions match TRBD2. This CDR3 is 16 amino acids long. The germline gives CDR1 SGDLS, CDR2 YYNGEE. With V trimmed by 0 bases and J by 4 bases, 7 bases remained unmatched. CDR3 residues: CASSVATSGAPYEQYF. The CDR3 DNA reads TGTGCCAGCAGCGTAGCTACTAGCGGGGCCCCATACGAGCAGTACTTC.

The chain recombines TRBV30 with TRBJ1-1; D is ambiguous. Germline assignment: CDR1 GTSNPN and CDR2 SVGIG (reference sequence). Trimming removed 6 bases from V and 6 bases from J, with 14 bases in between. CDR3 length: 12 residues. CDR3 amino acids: CACQTGISEAFF. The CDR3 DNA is TGTGCCTGCCAAACGGGGATCTCTGAAGCTTTCTTT.

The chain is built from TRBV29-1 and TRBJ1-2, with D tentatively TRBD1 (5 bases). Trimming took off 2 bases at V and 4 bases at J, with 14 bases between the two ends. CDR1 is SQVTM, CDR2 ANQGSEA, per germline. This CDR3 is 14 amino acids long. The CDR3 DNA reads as TGCAGCGTTGAAAGGGGCGCGCTAGGCTATGGCTACACCTTC. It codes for CSVERGALGYGYTF.

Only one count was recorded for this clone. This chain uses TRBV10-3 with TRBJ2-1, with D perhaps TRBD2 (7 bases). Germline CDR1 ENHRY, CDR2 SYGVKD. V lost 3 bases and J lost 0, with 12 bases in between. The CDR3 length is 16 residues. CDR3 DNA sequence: TGTGCCATCAGTGAAAAGGCGGGGGCCTCCTACAATGAGCAGTTCTTC. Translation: CAISEKAGASYNEQFF.

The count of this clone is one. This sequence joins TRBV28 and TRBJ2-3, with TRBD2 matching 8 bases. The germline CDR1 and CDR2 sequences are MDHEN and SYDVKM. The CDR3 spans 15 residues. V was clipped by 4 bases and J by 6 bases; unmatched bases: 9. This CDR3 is CASSWGSGVYDTQYF. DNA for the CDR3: TGTGCCAGCAGTTGGGGTAGCGGGGTGTATGATACGCAGTATTTT.

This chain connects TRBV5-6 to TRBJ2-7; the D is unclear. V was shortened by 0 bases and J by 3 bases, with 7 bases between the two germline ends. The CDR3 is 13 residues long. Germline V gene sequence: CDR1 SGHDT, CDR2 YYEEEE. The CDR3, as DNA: TGTGCCAGCAGCTTGGGGCCCCTCTACGAGCAGTACTTC. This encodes CASSLGPLYEQYF.

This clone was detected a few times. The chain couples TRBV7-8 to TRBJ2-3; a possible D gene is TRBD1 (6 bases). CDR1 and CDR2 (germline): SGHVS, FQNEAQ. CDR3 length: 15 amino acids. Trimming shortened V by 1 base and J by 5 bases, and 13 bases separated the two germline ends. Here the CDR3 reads CASSLDFRGEDTQYF. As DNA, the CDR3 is TGTGCCAGCAGCTTAGACTTCAGGGGTGAAGATACGCAGTATTTT.

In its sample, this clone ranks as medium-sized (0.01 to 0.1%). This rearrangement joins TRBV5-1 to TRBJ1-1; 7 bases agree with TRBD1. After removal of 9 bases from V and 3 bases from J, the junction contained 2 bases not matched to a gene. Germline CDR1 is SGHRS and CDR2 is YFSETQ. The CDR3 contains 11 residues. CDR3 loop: CATRGDTEAFF. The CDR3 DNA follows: TGCGCCACCAGGGGGGACACTGAAGCTTTCTTT.

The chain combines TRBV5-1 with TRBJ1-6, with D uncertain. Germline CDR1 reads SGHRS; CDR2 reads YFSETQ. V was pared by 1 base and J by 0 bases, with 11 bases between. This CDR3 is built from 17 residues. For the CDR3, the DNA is TGCGCCAGCAGCTTGTGGGATCCGGGCTCCTATAATTCACCCCTCCACTTT. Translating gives CASSLWDPGSYNSPLHF. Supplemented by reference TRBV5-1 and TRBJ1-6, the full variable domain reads KAGVTQTPRYLIKTRGQQVTLSCSPISGHRSVSWYQQTPGQGLQFLFEYFSETQRNKGNFPGRFSGRQFSNSRSEMNVSTLELGDSALYLCASSLWDPGSYNSPLHFGNGTRLTVT.

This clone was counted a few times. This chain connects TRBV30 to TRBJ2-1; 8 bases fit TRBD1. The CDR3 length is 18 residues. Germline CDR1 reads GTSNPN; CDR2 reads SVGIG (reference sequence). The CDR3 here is CATKQGRGQPPTLGEQFF. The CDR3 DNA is TGTGCGACAAAACAGGGCAGGGGGCAACCGCCCACCTTAGGTGAGCAGTTCTTC.

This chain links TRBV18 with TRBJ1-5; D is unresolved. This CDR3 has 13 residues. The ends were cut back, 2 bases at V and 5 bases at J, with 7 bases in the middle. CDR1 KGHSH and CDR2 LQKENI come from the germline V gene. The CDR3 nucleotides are TGTGCCAGCTCACCAACTGTGGATCAGCCCCAGCATTTT. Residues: CASSPTVDQPQHF.

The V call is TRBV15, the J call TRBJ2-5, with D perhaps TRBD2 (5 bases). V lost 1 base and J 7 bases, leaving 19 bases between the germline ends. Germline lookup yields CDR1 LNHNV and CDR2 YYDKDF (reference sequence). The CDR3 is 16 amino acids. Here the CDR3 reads CATSRGADTLGGTQYF. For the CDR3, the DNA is TGTGCCACCAGCAGAGGGGCGGATACCCTTGGAGGGACCCAGTACTTC.

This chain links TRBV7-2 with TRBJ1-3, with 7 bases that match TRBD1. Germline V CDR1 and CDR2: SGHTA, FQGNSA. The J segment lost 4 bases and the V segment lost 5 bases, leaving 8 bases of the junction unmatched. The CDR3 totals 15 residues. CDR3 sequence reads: CASSRGQSIGNTIYF. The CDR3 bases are TGTGCCAGCAGCAGGGGACAGAGCATAGGAAACACCATATATTTT.

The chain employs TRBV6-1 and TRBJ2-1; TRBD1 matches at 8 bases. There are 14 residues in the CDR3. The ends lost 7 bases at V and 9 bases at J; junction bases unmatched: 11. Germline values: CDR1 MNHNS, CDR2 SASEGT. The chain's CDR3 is CASTSGGSVFEQFF. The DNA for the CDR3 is TGTGCCAGCACTTCAGGGGGCTCGGTTTTTGAGCAGTTCTTC.

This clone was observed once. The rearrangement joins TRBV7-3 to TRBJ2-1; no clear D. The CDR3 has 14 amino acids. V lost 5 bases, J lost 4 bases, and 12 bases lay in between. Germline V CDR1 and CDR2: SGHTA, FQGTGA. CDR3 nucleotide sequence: TGTGCCAGCAGCGCAATGGGCAGTTACAATGAGCAGTTCTTC. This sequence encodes CASSAMGSYNEQFF.

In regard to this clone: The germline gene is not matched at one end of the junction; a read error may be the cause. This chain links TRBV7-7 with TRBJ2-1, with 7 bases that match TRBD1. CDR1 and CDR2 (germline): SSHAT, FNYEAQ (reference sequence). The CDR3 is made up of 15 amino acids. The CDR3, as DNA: TGTGCTAGCAGCTTAAACGACAGGGCGCGGAATGAGCAGTTCTTC. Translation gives CASSLNDRARNEQFF.

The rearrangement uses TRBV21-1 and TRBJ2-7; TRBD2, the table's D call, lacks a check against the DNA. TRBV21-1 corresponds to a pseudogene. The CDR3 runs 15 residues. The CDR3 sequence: CASSNPGLPLYEQYF. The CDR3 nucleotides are TGTGCCAGCAGCAATCCCGGGTTACCACTCTACGAGCAGTACTTC.

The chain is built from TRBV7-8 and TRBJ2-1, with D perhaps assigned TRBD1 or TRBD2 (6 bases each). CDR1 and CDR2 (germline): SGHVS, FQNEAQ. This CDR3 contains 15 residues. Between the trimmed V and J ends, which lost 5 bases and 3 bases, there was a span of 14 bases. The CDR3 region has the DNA TGTGCCAGCAGCCGGAGGGGGACGGGCTACAATGAGCAGTTCTTC. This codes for CASSRRGTGYNEQFF.

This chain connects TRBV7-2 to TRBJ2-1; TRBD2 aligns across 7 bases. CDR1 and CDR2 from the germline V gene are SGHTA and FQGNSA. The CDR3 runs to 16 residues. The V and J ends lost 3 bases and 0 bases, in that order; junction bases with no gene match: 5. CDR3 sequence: CASSLRRLASYNEQFF. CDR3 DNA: TGTGCCAGCAGCTTGCGCAGACTAGCCTCCTACAATGAGCAGTTCTTC.